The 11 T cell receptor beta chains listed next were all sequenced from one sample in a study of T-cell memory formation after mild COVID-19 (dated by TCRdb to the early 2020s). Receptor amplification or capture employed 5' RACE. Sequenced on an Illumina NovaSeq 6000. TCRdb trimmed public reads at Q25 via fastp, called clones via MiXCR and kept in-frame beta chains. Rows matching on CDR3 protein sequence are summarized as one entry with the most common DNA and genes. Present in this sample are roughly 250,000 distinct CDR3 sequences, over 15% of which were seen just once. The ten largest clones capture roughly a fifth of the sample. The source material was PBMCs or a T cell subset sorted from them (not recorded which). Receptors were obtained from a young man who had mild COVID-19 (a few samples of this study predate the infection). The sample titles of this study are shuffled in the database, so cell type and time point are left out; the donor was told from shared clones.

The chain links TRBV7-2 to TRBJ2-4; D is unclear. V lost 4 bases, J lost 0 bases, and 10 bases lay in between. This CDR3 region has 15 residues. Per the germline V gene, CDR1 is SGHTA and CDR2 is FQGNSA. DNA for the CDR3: TGTGCCAGCAGCTCCACTACGATAGCCAAAAACATTCAGTACTTC. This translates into CASSSTTIAKNIQYF.

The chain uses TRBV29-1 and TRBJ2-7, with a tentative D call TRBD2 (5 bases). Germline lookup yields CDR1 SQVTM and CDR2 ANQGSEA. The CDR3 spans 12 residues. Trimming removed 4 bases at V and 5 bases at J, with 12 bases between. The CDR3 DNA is TGCAGCGTTGTTGAGGGTGTCGACGAGCAGTACTTC. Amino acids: CSVVEGVDEQYF.

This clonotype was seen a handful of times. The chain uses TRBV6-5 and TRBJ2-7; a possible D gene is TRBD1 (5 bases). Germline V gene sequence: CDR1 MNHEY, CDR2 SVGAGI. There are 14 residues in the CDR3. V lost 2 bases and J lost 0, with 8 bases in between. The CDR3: CASSYSQGSYEQYF. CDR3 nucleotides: TGTGCCAGCAGTTACAGCCAGGGCTCCTACGAGCAGTACTTC.

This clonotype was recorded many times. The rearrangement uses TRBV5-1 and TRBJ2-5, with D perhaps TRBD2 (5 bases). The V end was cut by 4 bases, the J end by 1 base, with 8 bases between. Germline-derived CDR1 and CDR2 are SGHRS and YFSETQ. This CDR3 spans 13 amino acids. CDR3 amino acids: CASSPGSQETQYF. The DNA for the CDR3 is TGCGCCAGCAGCCCGGGGTCCCAAGAGACCCAGTACTTC.

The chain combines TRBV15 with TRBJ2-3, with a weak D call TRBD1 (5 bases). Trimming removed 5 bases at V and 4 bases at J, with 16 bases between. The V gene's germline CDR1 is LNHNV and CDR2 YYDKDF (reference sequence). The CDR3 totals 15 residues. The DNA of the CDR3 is TGTGCCACCAGCGGACACACGACTCGCCCAGATACGCAGTATTTT. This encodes CATSGHTTRPDTQYF.

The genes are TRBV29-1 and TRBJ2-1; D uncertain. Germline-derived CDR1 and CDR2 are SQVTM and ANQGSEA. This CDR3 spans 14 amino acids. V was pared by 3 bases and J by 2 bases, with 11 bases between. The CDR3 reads CSVDLSRTYNEQFF. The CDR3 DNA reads TGCAGCGTTGATTTGTCCCGGACCTACAATGAGCAGTTCTTC.

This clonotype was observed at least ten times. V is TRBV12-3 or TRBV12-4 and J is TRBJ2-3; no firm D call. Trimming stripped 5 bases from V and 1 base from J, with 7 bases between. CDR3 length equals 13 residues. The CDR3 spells CASSPSGTDTQYF. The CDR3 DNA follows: TGTGCCAGCAGTCCCTCCGGCACAGATACGCAGTATTTT.

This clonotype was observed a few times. The CDR3 region is CASRPPGTGGTEAFF. The CDR3 DNA reads TGCGCCAGCAGACCCCCGGGGACAGGGGGCACTGAAGCTTTCTTT. V and J are TRBV4-1 and TRBJ1-1, with TRBD1 matching 11 bases. The CDR3 spans 15 residues. Germline trimming cut 6 bases from V and 4 bases from J; bases unmatched to any gene: 7. Germline CDR1 reads MGHRA; CDR2 reads YSYEKL.

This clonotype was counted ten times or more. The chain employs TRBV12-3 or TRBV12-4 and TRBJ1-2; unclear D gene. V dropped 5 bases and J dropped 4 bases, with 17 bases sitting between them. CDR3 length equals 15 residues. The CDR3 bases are TGTGCCAGCAGTCCCGGAACACCCGCCTTCTATGGCTACACCTTC. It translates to CASSPGTPAFYGYTF.

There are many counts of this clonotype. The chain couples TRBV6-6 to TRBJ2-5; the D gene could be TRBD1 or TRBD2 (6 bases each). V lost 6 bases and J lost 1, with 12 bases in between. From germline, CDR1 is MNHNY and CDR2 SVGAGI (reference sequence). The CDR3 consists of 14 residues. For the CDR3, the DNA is TGTGCCAGCAGGGGGGGCGGAGCCCAAGAGACCCAGTACTTC. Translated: CASRGGGAQETQYF.

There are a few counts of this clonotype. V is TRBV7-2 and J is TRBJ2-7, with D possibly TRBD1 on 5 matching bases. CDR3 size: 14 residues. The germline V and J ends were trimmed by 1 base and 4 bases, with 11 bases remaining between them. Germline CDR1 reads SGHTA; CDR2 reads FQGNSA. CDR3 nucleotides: TGTGCCAGCAGCTTAGAGCTAGGGGCATACGAGCAGTACGTC. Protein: CASSLELGAYEQYV.